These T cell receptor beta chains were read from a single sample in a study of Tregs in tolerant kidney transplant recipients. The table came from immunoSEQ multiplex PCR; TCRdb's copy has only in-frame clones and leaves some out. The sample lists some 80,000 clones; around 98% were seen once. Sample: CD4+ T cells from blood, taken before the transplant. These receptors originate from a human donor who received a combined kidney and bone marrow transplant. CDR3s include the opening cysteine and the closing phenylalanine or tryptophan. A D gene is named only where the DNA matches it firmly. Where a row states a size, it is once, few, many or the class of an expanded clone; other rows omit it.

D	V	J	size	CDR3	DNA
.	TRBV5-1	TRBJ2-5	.	CASSLAGVSGETQYF	TGCGCCAGCAGCTTGGCCGGGGTATCAGGAGAGACCCAGTACTTC
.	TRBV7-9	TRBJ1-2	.	CASSYQGNPYGYTF	TGTGCCAGCAGCTACCAGGGGAACCCCTATGGCTACACCTTC
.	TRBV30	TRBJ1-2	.	CAWKDSPADGYTF	TGTGCCTGGAAGGACTCACCCGCGGATGGCTACACCTTC
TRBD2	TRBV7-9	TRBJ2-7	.	CASSLGGTSYEQYF	TGTGCCAGCAGCTTAGGGGGGACTAGCTACGAGCAGTACTTC
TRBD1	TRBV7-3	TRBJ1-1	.	CASSSDRGGTEAFF	TGTGCCAGCAGCTCAGACAGGGGAGGCACTGAAGCTTTCTTT
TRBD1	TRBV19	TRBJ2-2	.	CASRGQGTGELFF	TGTGCCAGTAGGGGACAGGGGACCGGGGAGCTGTTTTTT
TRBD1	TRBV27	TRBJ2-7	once	CANDRDRVHEQYF	TGTGCCAACGACCGGGACAGGGTACACGAGCAGTACTTC
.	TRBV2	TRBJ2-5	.	CAASLRGETQYF	TGTGCCGCCTCACTCCGCGGGGAGACCCAGTACTTC
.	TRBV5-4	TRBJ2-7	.	CASSLVAGDNKQYF	TGTGCCAGCAGCTTGGTTGCAGGGGACAATAAGCAGTACTTC
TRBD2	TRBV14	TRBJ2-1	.	CASSQGLAGAGGEQFF	TGTGCCAGCAGCCAGGGACTAGCGGGGGCTGGGGGTGAGCAGTTCTTC
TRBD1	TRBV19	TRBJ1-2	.	CASRTGTGGPYGYTF	TGTGCCAGTAGGACGGGGACAGGGGGGCCCTATGGCTACACCTTC
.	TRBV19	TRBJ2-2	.	CATGYRETTGELFF	TGTGCCACCGGATACAGGGAGACCACCGGGGAGCTGTTTTTT
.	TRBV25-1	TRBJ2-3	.	CASNRGTDTQYF	TGTGCCAGTAACAGGGGCACAGATACGCAGTATTTT
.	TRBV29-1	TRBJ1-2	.	CSVEAHLTGQMIYGYTF	TGCAGCGTTGAAGCCCACTTAACAGGGCAGATGATCTATGGCTACACCTTC
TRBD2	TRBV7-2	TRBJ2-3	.	CASSLVYSLAGTDTQYF	TGTGCCAGCAGCTTAGTATATAGCCTAGCGGGCACAGATACGCAGTATTTT
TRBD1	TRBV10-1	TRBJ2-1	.	CASSAGLGTGGYNEQFF	TGCGCCAGCAGCGCAGGCCTCGGGACAGGGGGTTATAATGAGCAGTTCTTC
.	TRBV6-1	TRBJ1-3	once	CASSPDSGNTIYF	TGTGCCAGCAGTCCGGACAGCGGAAACACCATATATTTT
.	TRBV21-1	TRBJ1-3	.	CASSWAREPGNTIYF	TGTGCCAGCAGCTGGGCCCGGGAGCCAGGAAACACCATATATTTT
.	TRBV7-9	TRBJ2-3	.	CASSLDLTASSTDTQYF	TGTGCCAGCAGCTTAGATCTGACAGCCTCTAGCACAGATACGCAGTATTTT
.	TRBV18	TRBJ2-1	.	CASSPPLGDEQFF	TGTGCCAGCTCACCACCTCTCGGGGATGAGCAGTTCTTC
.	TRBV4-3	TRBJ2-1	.	CASSQGVGSSYNEQFF	TGCGCCAGCAGCCAAGGCGTAGGGAGCTCCTACAATGAGCAGTTCTTC
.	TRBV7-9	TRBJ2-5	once	CASSLVPPGHLYQETQYF	TGTGCCAGCAGCTTAGTGCCCCCGGGACATCTCTACCAAGAGACCCAGTACTTC
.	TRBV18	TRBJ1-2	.	CASSLIRTANYGYTF	TGTGCCAGCTCCTTAATTAGGACAGCTAACTATGGCTACACCTTC
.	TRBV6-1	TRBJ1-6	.	CASSEWGEDSPLHF	TGTGCCAGCAGTGAATGGGGGGAGGATTCACCCCTCCACTTT
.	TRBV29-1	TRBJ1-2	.	CSVETGYGYTF	TGCAGCGTGGAAACAGGTTATGGCTACACCTTC
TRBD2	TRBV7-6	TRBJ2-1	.	CASSSSLLRGGPTYNEQFF	TGTGCCAGCAGCTCTAGCCTCCTTCGGGGGGGTCCTACCTACAATGAGCAGTTCTTC
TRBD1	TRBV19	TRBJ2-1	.	CASSIWGTAYNEQFF	TGTGCCAGTAGTATTTGGGGGACAGCTTACAATGAGCAGTTCTTC
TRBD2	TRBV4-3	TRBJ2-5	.	CASSQGGSDTQYF	TGCGCCAGCAGCCAAGGCGGGAGTGACACCCAGTACTTC
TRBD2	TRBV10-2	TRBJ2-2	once	CASRGTSGLNTGELFF	TGCGCCAGCAGAGGGACTAGCGGACTGAACACCGGGGAGCTGTTTTTT
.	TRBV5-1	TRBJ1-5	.	CASSLEGSRGQPQHF	TGCGCCAGCAGCTTGGAAGGGTCCAGGGGTCAGCCCCAGCATTTT
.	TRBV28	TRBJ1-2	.	CASSAPEVTDGYTF	TGTGCCAGCAGTGCCCCCGAAGTAACAGATGGCTACACCTTC
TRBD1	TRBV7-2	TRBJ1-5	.	CASSPTGSQPQHF	TGTGCCAGCAGCCCGACAGGGAGTCAGCCCCAGCATTTT
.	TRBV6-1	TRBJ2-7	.	CASSERGSSYEQYF	TGTGCCAGCAGTGAACGAGGGAGCTCCTACGAGCAGTACTTC
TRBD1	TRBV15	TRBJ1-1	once	CATSPGQGLMNTEAFF	TGTGCCACCAGTCCGGGACAGGGGTTAATGAACACTGAAGCTTTCTTT
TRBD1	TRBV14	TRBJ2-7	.	CASSDGTGGYEQYF	TGTGCCAGCAGCGACGGGACAGGGGGATACGAGCAGTACTTC
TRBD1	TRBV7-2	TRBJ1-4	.	CASSWVRTGEEKLFF	TGTGCCAGCAGCTGGGTAAGGACAGGGGAGGAAAAACTGTTTTTT
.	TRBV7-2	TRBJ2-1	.	CASSLDKYNEQFF	TGTGCCAGCAGCTTAGACAAATACAATGAGCAGTTCTTC
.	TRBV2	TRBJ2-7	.	CASSAHHQPGYEQYF	TGTGCCAGCAGCGCACACCACCAGCCGGGCTACGAGCAGTACTTC
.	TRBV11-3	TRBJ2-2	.	CASSWSGDTGELFF	TGTGCCAGCAGCTGGTCAGGGGACACCGGGGAGCTGTTTTTT
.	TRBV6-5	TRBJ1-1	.	CASGGAGTEAFF	TGTGCCAGCGGGGGCGCGGGCACTGAAGCTTTCTTT
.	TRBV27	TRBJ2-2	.	CASSRTVNTGELFF	TGTGCCAGCAGCCGGACAGTGAACACCGGGGAGCTGTTTTTT
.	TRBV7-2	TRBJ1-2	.	CASSPDGGIYGYTF	TGTGCCAGCAGCCCCGATGGAGGGATCTATGGCTACACCTTC
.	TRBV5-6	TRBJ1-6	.	CASSRHRDLYNSPLHF	TGTGCCAGCAGCCGTCACAGGGACCTCTATAATTCACCCCTCCACTTT
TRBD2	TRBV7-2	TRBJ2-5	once	CASSPRLAGGGETQYF	TGTGCCAGCAGCCCCAGACTAGCGGGAGGGGGAGAGACCCAGTACTTC
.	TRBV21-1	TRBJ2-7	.	CATLTRTASVSYEQYF	TGTGCCACCCTAACACGGACAGCTTCTGTTTCCTACGAGCAGTACTTC
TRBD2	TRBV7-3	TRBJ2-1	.	CASSLEPGLAGRNEQFF	TGTGCCAGCAGCTTAGAACCGGGACTAGCGGGAAGGAATGAGCAGTTCTTC
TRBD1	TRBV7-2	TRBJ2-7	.	CASSLTPDRASYEQYF	TGTGCCAGCAGCTTAACTCCGGACAGGGCATCCTACGAGCAGTACTTC
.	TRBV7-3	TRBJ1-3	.	CASSLSAPGSGNTIYF	TGTGCCAGCAGCTTAAGTGCTCCCGGCTCTGGAAACACCATATATTTT
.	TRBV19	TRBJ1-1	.	CASSIWGGATEAFF	TGTGCCAGTAGTATATGGGGTGGGGCGACTGAAGCTTTCTTT
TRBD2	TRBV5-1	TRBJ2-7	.	CASSLLQGGSYEQYF	TGCGCCAGCAGCTTGCTCCAGGGAGGGTCCTACGAGCAGTACTTC
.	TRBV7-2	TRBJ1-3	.	CASSPNGGRHSGNTIYF	TGTGCCAGCAGCCCCAACGGGGGACGGCACTCTGGAAACACCATATATTTT